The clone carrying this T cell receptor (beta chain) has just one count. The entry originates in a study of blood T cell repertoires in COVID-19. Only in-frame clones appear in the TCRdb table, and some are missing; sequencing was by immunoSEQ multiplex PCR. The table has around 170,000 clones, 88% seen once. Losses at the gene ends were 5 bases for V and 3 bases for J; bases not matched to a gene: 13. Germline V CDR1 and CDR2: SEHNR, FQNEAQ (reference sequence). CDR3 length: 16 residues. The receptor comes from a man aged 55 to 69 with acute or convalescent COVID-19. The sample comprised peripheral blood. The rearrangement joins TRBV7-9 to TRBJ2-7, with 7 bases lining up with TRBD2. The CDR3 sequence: CASSVAGVSPNYEQYF. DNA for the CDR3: TGTGCCAGCAGCGTTGCGGGAGTTTCGCCGAACTACGAGCAGTACTTC.